Listed here are 18 T cell receptor beta chains from one sample, sequenced in a study of response to subunit inactivated influenza vaccine. In TCRdb, the RT-PCR reads were re-called with MiXCR into one record per CDR3 protein. The sample consists of roughly 650,000 distinct CDR3 sequences, approximately 15% of them appearing once. The specimen comprised PBMCs from blood, sampled roughly 13 days after vaccination. These receptors came from a middle-aged man who received an inactivated influenza vaccine.

The rearrangement uses TRBV5-1 and TRBJ2-3, with no clear D. The CDR3 runs to 15 residues. CDR1 and CDR2 (germline): SGHRS, YFSETQ. Trimming left V 1 base short and J 1 base short, with 10 bases between. The CDR3 sequence: CASSLQDTGTDTQYF. DNA for the CDR3: TGCGCCAGCAGCTTGCAGGATACTGGCACAGATACGCAGTATTTT. The full variable domain, in which reference TRBV5-1 and TRBJ2-3 provide the parts outside the CDR3, is KAGVTQTPRYLIKTRGQQVTLSCSPISGHRSVSWYQQTPGQGLQFLFEYFSETQRNKGNFPGRFSGRQFSNSRSEMNVSTLELGDSALYLCASSLQDTGTDTQYFGPGTRLTVL.

Notes on this clonotype: One end of the junction fails to match germline, which may point to a read error. The chain is built from TRBV6-1 and TRBJ2-1; D unclear. This CDR3 has 15 amino acids. The germline CDR1 and CDR2 sequences are MNHNS and SASEGT. The CDR3 DNA reads TGTGCCAGCAATCTGGGTTTGAGCTCCAACAATGAGCAGTTCTTC. Translating gives CASNLGLSSNNEQFF.

This clonotype has ten or more counts. This rearrangement joins TRBV29-1 to TRBJ2-1; 8 positions agree with TRBD2. This CDR3 is 13 amino acids long. V was pared by 7 bases and J by 9 bases, with 11 bases of the junction left unmatched. Looked up from germline, CDR1 is SQVTM and CDR2 is ANQGSEA. CDR3 nucleotides: TGCAGCGGTCGCCTCGGGGGGGAGGGTGAGCAGTTCTTC. Amino acids: CSGRLGGEGEQFF.

This chain connects TRBV6-2 or TRBV6-3 to TRBJ2-7, with D possibly matching TRBD1 (5 bases). Germline V gene data show CDR1 as MNHEY and CDR2 as SVGEGT. The CDR3 consists of 14 residues. V lost 1 base, J lost 1 base, and 8 bases lay in between. CDR3 region: CASSYWQGSYEQYF. The CDR3 DNA reads as TGTGCCAGCAGTTACTGGCAGGGTTCCTACGAGCAGTACTTC.

This clonotype occurred a few times. The rearrangement uses TRBV4-3 and TRBJ1-6, with TRBD1 matching over 7 bases. V shed 2 bases, J shed 7 bases, and the junction held 5 bases outside the gene matches. The CDR3 loop spans 15 amino acids. Germline-derived CDR1 and CDR2 are LGHNA and YSLEER. CDR3 nucleotides: TGCGCCAGCAGCCAACACAGGGGTTGGAATTCACCCCTCCACTTT. This encodes CASSQHRGWNSPLHF.

The V gene is TRBV20-1, the J gene TRBJ2-3, with 8 nucleotides matching TRBD2. J gave up 1 base and V 2 bases, and 2 bases lay outside the gene matches. Germline-derived CDR1 and CDR2 are DFQATT and SNEGSKA (reference sequence). The CDR3 loop spans 14 amino acids. CDR3 amino acids: CSARKTSGTDTQYF. The CDR3 coding sequence is TGCAGTGCTAGAAAGACTAGCGGCACAGATACGCAGTATTTT.

CDR3 residues: CASSLFSGTVTYEQYF. The CDR3 DNA follows: TGTGCCAGCAGCTTATTTTCTGGGACAGTTACCTACGAGCAGTACTTC. J is TRBJ2-7 and V is TRBV7-2; TRBD1 matches at 7 bases. Germline V CDR1 and CDR2: SGHTA, FQGNSA. This CDR3 region has 16 residues. V was pared by 2 bases and J by 2 bases, with 9 bases of the junction left unmatched.

The chain couples TRBV4-3 to TRBJ2-2; D is possibly TRBD1 or TRBD2 (6 bases each). Trimming pared 8 bases from V and 5 bases from J, leaving 15 bases between. The CDR3 runs 14 residues. Germline values: CDR1 LGHNA, CDR2 YSLEER. CDR3 bases: TGCGCCAGCGCCTGGGGGGCAGGTACCGGGGAGCTGTTTTTT. Its protein product is CASAWGAGTGELFF.

The rearrangement uses TRBV7-3 and TRBJ2-3; 10 bases line up with TRBD2. The trim removed 6 bases at V and 8 bases at J, leaving 11 bases unmatched. The CDR3 totals 15 residues. Per germline, CDR1 SGHTA and CDR2 FQGTGA. In nucleotides, the CDR3 is TGTGCCAGCAGTTTAGCGGGAGGCCCCCCAGCTACGCAGTATTTT. This codes for CASSLAGGPPATQYF.

This clonotype came up a few times. CDR3 in amino acids: CAISESDSSGNTIYF. In DNA, the CDR3 is TGTGCCATCAGTGAGTCAGACAGCTCTGGAAACACCATATATTTT. The rearrangement joins TRBV10-3 to TRBJ1-3; TRBD1 might be the D (5 bases). Germline V gene data show CDR1 as ENHRY and CDR2 as SYGVKD. Trimming stripped 0 bases from V and 0 bases from J, with 6 bases between. CDR3 length: 15 residues.

This chain joins TRBV4-1 and TRBJ1-1, with D hard to call. Deletions cut 0 bases from V and 2 bases from J, with 10 bases between. The CDR3 is 15 amino acids. Germline assignment: CDR1 MGHRA and CDR2 YSYEKL. CDR3 in amino acids: CASSQERTSNTEAFF. CDR3 nucleotide sequence: TGCGCCAGCAGCCAAGAGAGAACAAGTAACACTGAAGCTTTCTTT.

This chain uses TRBV7-2 with TRBJ2-5; 9 nucleotides agree with TRBD1. In germline, CDR1 is SGHTA, CDR2 FQGNSA. The junction had 12 bases not matched to a gene; V was cut back by 0 bases and J by 7 bases. The CDR3 is 17 residues long. The CDR3 is CASSLATGGGRTGTQYF. CDR3 nucleotides: TGTGCCAGCAGCTTAGCGACAGGGGGAGGCCGTACGGGGACCCAGTACTTC.

The chain has TRBV12-3 or TRBV12-4 and TRBJ2-5, with 7 nucleotides matching TRBD1. This CDR3 contains 16 residues. The V gene end was trimmed by 6 bases and the J gene end by 2 bases; junction bases not matched to a gene: 12. For the CDR3, the DNA is TGTGCCAGCAGGGGGCAAGACAGGGAAGGACAAGAGACCCAGTACTTC. Protein product: CASRGQDREGQETQYF.

V gene TRBV7-8 combines with J gene TRBJ2-4; D gene uncertain. Germline V lookup: CDR1 SGHVS, CDR2 FQNEAQ. This CDR3 has 15 amino acids. Trimming cost V 5 bases and J 0 bases, with 11 bases left between them. The CDR3 sequence is CASSPRTPAKNIQYF. CDR3 in DNA: TGTGCCAGCAGCCCGCGGACCCCAGCCAAAAACATTCAGTACTTC.

V is TRBV12-3 or TRBV12-4 and J is TRBJ1-1; maybe TRBD1 (5 bases). The germline V and J ends were trimmed by 1 base and 5 bases, with 17 bases remaining between them. This CDR3 has 16 amino acids. The CDR3: CASSLGGGRGGTEAFF. In nucleotides, the CDR3 is TGTGCCAGCAGTTTAGGCGGAGGGAGGGGTGGAACTGAAGCTTTCTTT.

The table lists this clonotype with a few counts. The J gene is TRBJ2-7, the V gene TRBV6-2 or TRBV6-3; D remains ambiguous. Trimming cost V 9 bases and J 1 base, with 16 bases left between them. CDR1 is MNHEY and CDR2 is SVGEGT in the germline V gene. CDR3 length: 14 residues. The DNA for the CDR3 is TGTGCCAGTACCTATCGCAGGCAGTCCTACGAGCAGTACTTC. It is translated as CASTYRRQSYEQYF.

V usage is TRBV24-1 and J usage is TRBJ2-2; D call uncertain. This CDR3 region has 17 residues. V gave up 2 bases and J gave up 4 bases, with 16 bases separating them. Per germline, CDR1 KGHDR and CDR2 SFDVKD. CDR3 DNA sequence: TGTGCCACCAGTGATTCCCCCCCAGAGGCTCGCACCGGGGAGCTGTTTTTT. This encodes CATSDSPPEARTGELFF.

The rearrangement joins TRBV18 to TRBJ2-1; perhaps TRBD2 as D (6 bases). The CDR3 runs to 17 residues. The germline V gene encodes CDR1 KGHSH and CDR2 LQKENI. V gave up 1 base and J gave up 1 base, with 14 bases separating them. The CDR3 bases are TGTGCCAGCTCACCACGGGCTAGCGTAGGGTCCTACAATGAGCAGTTCTTC. This translates into CASSPRASVGSYNEQFF.